The 4 T cell receptor beta chains reported below all come from one sample, sequenced in a study of shared clonotypes between healthy human individuals. TCRdb keeps only in-frame clones here, not all; method: immunoSEQ multiplex PCR. The table includes 2 million to 2.5 million clones, approximately 94% detected once. The sequenced material came from naive CD4+ T cells sorted from blood. Stated subset: CD45RA+ positively selected. These receptors all stem from a man between 18 and 29 years old in good health.

The chain employs TRBV19 and TRBJ1-6; D is uncertain. The V gene lost 7 bases and the J gene lost 10 bases, with 23 bases spanning the gap. Germline V gene sequence: CDR1 LNHDA, CDR2 SQIVND (reference sequence). The CDR3 extends over 16 amino acids. CDR3 nucleotides: TGTGCCAGTACCCTTATAGCGGACCTAGCCAGATCACCCCTCCACTTT. Amino acid sequence: CASTLIADLARSPLHF. Combining the CDR3 with reference TRBV19 and TRBJ1-6 gives the whole variable domain DGGITQSPKYLFRKEGQNVTLSCEQNLNHDAMYWYRQDPGQGLRLIYYSQIVNDFQKGDIAEGYSVSREKKESFPLTVTSAQKNPTAFYLCASTLIADLARSPLHFGNGTRLTVT.

In nucleotides, the CDR3 is TGCGCCAGCAGCTTGGATGAGGGATTCTACGAGCAGTACTTC. This sequence encodes CASSLDEGFYEQYF. This rearrangement joins TRBV5-1 to TRBJ2-7; TRBD2 might be the D (5 bases). The CDR3 spans 14 residues. CDR1 and CDR2 from the germline V gene are SGHRS and YFSETQ. Trimming shortened V by 0 bases and J by 3 bases, and 10 bases separated the two germline ends.

The rearrangement links TRBV11-2 to TRBJ2-5, with TRBD1 matching over 12 bases. CDR1 is SGHAT and CDR2 is FQNNGV in the germline V gene. The junction had 6 bases not matched to a gene; V was cut back by 5 bases and J by 5 bases. This CDR3 region has 15 residues. CDR3 sequence: CASSLGTGGYETQYF. The CDR3 DNA sequence: TGTGCCAGCAGCCTCGGGACAGGGGGCTACGAGACCCAGTACTTC. Complete variable domain (other parts from reference TRBV11-2 and TRBJ2-5): EAGVAQSPRYKIIEKRQSVAFWCNPISGHATLYWYQQILGQGPKLLIQFQNNGVVDDSQLPKDRFSAERLKGVDSTLKIQPAKLEDSAVYLCASSLGTGGYETQYFGPGTRLLVL.

The CDR3 DNA sequence: TGCGCCAGCAGCCCGGAGGGACAGAGCACAGATACGCAGTATTTT. The encoded protein is CASSPEGQSTDTQYF. The chain combines TRBV5-1 with TRBJ2-3; weak D call: TRBD1 (7 bases). The CDR3 runs to 15 residues. Trimming stripped 4 bases from V and 0 bases from J, with 12 bases between. Germline V lookup: CDR1 SGHRS, CDR2 YFSETQ.